Presented here are 27 T cell receptor beta chains from one specimen sequenced in a study of cytomegalovirus exposure and HLA in healthy donors. The PCR ran on 60 Vbeta and 13 Jbeta primers. Sequencing was performed with immunoSEQ multiplex PCR; in TCRdb, only in-frame clones are kept and a portion is missing. The sample lists around 92,000 clones, approximately 72% occurring once. The source material was PBMCs. The source is a female donor in good health and CMV-seropositive.

This rearrangement joins TRBV28 to TRBJ1-4; no reliable D call. Trimming stripped 3 bases from V and 7 bases from J, with 3 bases between. The CDR3 contains 11 residues. CDR1 MDHEN and CDR2 SYDVKM come from the germline V gene. The DNA for the CDR3 is TGTGCCAGCAGTTTCAGTGAAAAACTGTTTTTT. It yields the protein CASSFSEKLFF.

The V gene is TRBV7-3, the J gene TRBJ2-1; D possibly corresponds to TRBD1 (7 bases). V was cut by 3 bases and J by 4 bases, with 10 bases left in between. The germline CDR1 and CDR2 sequences are SGHTA and FQGTGA. The CDR3 loop spans 14 amino acids. This CDR3 is CASSFQGGYNEQFF. As DNA, the CDR3 is TGTGCCAGCAGCTTTCAGGGGGGTTACAATGAGCAGTTCTTC.

The chain combines TRBV28 with TRBJ2-1, with 8 positions matching TRBD1. The CDR3 has 15 amino acids. Germline V CDR1 and CDR2: MDHEN, SYDVKM. Trimming cost V 4 bases and J 7 bases; bases outside gene matches: 9. The CDR3 is CASSSPGQVMNEQFF. The CDR3 region has the DNA TGTGCCAGCAGTTCTCCGGGACAGGTAATGAATGAGCAGTTCTTC.

In DNA, the CDR3 is TGTGCCAGCTTAGCGGGGTACACTAGCACAGATACGCAGTATTTT. This codes for CASLAGYTSTDTQYF. This rearrangement joins TRBV7-2 to TRBJ2-3, with TRBD2 matching 8 bases. The V gene's germline CDR1 is SGHTA and CDR2 FQGNSA. The V segment lost 8 bases and the J segment 0 bases; nucleotides outside the gene matches: 7. CDR3 length: 15 amino acids.

Comments on this clone: Other DNA sequences in this specimen translate into the identical CDR3. V gene TRBV5-1 combines with J gene TRBJ2-5; D is unresolved. The CDR3 consists of 11 residues. Trimming left V 4 bases short and J 4 bases short, with 5 bases between. CDR1 and CDR2 (germline): SGHRS, YFSETQ. CDR3 sequence (DNA): TGCGCCAGCAGCCCCGGAGAGACCCAGTACTTC. Residues: CASSPGETQYF. Full variable domain (remainder filled in from reference TRBV5-1 and TRBJ2-5): KAGVTQTPRYLIKTRGQQVTLSCSPISGHRSVSWYQQTPGQGLQFLFEYFSETQRNKGNFPGRFSGRQFSNSRSEMNVSTLELGDSALYLCASSPGETQYFGPGTRLLVL.

The chain has TRBV29-1 and TRBJ1-5; D is perhaps TRBD1 (6 bases). The CDR3 is made up of 13 amino acids. Germline assignment: CDR1 SQVTM and CDR2 ANQGSEA. V dropped 4 bases and J dropped 4 bases, with 11 bases sitting between them. Here the CDR3 DNA reads TGCAGCGTTGCCTTGGACAGAAATCAGCCCCAGCATTTT. It is translated as CSVALDRNQPQHF.

The J gene is TRBJ2-7, the V gene TRBV2; 7 bases map to TRBD1. V gave up 5 bases and J gave up 2 bases; unmatched junction bases: 9. The CDR3 loop spans 15 amino acids. Germline V gene sequence: CDR1 SNHLY, CDR2 FYNNEI. CDR3 nucleotides: TGTGCCAGCAGTCCTGGACAGGCAGTAACCTACGAGCAGTACTTC. Translated, it gives CASSPGQAVTYEQYF. Based on the CDR3 plus reference TRBV2 and TRBJ2-7, the full variable domain is EPEVTQTPSHQVTQMGQEVILRCVPISNHLYFYWYRQILGQKVEFLVSFYNNEISEKSEIFDDQFSVERPDGSNFTLKIRSTKLEDSAMYFCASSPGQAVTYEQYFGPGTRLTVT.

This chain joins TRBV10-1 and TRBJ1-5, with D tentatively TRBD1 (6 bases). Germline lookup yields CDR1 WNHNN and CDR2 SYGVQD (reference sequence). Trimming took off 0 bases at V and 0 bases at J, with 15 bases between the two ends. The CDR3 has 18 residues. CDR3 coding DNA: TGCGCCAGCAGTGAGTCGGCGGGGGCAGGTTATAGCAATCAGCCCCAGCATTTT. The encoded protein is CASSESAGAGYSNQPQHF.

The table lists this clone with a count of one. The CDR3 is CASSQTSGGAGELFF. In DNA, the CDR3 is TGCGCCAGCAGCCAAACTAGCGGGGGGGCCGGGGAGCTGTTTTTT. The chain joins TRBV4-3 to TRBJ2-2; 13 bases are a match to TRBD2. Germline V gives CDR1 LGHNA, CDR2 YSLEER. V was pared by 2 bases and J by 6 bases, with 0 bases of the junction left unmatched. This CDR3 is 15 amino acids long.

V usage is TRBV5-6 and J usage is TRBJ2-2, with 7 bases that match TRBD2. The V gene end was trimmed by 2 bases and the J gene end by 5 bases; junction bases not matched to a gene: 6. The CDR3 is 15 residues long. CDR1 is SGHDT, CDR2 YYEEEE, per germline. The CDR3 reads CASSFRTRKTGELFF. CDR3 bases: TGTGCCAGCAGCTTTCGGACTAGGAAAACCGGGGAGCTGTTTTTT.

This rearrangement joins TRBV5-1 to TRBJ2-7, with a tentative D call TRBD1 (5 bases). The CDR3 sequence is 16 residues long. Germline V gene lookup returns CDR1 SGHRS and CDR2 YFSETQ. Trimming took 2 bases from V and 9 from J, leaving 24 bases between them. CDR3 loop: CASSLGRQTIVGRQYF. The CDR3 bases are TGCGCCAGCAGCTTAGGACGACAGACAATAGTTGGACGGCAGTACTTC.

V and J are TRBV5-1 and TRBJ2-7; 7 nucleotides align to TRBD1. V shed 4 bases, J shed 0 bases, and the junction held 4 bases outside the gene matches. The V gene's germline CDR1 is SGHRS and CDR2 YFSETQ. The CDR3 totals 14 residues. CDR3 bases: TGCGCCAGCAGCCCCAGACAGGGCTCCTACGAGCAGTACTTC. It codes for CASSPRQGSYEQYF.

This clone was counted once. The chain is built from TRBV7-2 and TRBJ2-7, with D perhaps matching TRBD1 (5 bases). V shed 4 bases and J shed 6 bases, with 13 bases lying between them. The V gene's germline CDR1 is SGHTA and CDR2 FQGNSA. CDR3 size: 13 residues. CDR3 in amino acids: CASSSDGGAEQYF. For the CDR3, the DNA is TGTGCCAGCAGCTCGGACGGTGGGGCCGAGCAGTACTTC.

The chain combines TRBV5-4 with TRBJ2-7; the D gene is possibly TRBD1 (6 bases). Germline V gene data show CDR1 as SGHNT and CDR2 as YYREEE (reference sequence). Deletions cut 4 bases from V and 2 bases from J, with 13 bases between. The CDR3 extends over 14 amino acids. The CDR3 sequence is CASSPGHRAYEQYF. CDR3 nucleotides: TGTGCCAGCAGCCCGGGACACAGGGCCTACGAGCAGTACTTC.

The chain employs TRBV10-2 and TRBJ2-3; D possibly corresponds to TRBD2 (6 bases). Germline values: CDR1 WSHSY, CDR2 SAAADI. The CDR3 has 15 amino acids. V lost 5 bases, J lost 4 bases, and 16 bases lay in between. CDR3 residues: CASSSAGRGSDTQYF. The CDR3 region has the DNA TGCGCCAGCAGTTCGGCGGGGAGAGGGTCAGATACGCAGTATTTT.

The gene calls are TRBV9 and TRBJ2-5; D possibly corresponds to TRBD1 (5 bases). Trimming removed 0 bases from V and 2 bases from J, with 8 bases in between. Germline assignment: CDR1 SGDLS and CDR2 YYNGEE. This CDR3 is 14 amino acids long. The DNA for the CDR3 is TGTGCCAGCAGCGTAGAAGGACAACAAGAGACCCAGTACTTC. This codes for CASSVEGQQETQYF.

This chain connects TRBV7-3 to TRBJ2-1, with a possible D match to TRBD2 (6 bases). This CDR3 is 15 amino acids long. V was clipped by 5 bases and J by 5 bases, with 16 bases between them. Germline CDR1 is SGHTA and CDR2 is FQGTGA. CDR3 loop: CASSRGGTSNNEQFF. CDR3 bases: TGTGCCAGCAGCCGCGGCGGGACTTCGAACAATGAGCAGTTCTTC. The full variable domain, rest sourced from reference TRBV7-3 and TRBJ2-1, is GAGVSQTPSNKVTEKGKYVELRCDPISGHTALYWYRQSLGQGPEFLIYFQGTGAADDSGLPNDRFFAVRPEGSVSTLKIQRTERGDSAVYLCASSRGGTSNNEQFFGPGTRLTVL.

This chain joins TRBV7-2 and TRBJ2-5; TRBD1 aligns across 7 bases. This CDR3 region has 15 residues. Trimming cost V 5 bases and J 4 bases; bases outside gene matches: 10. Germline CDR1 reads SGHTA; CDR2 reads FQGNSA. The chain's CDR3 is CASSPERGRLETQYF. Here the CDR3 DNA reads TGTGCCAGCAGCCCGGAAAGGGGGCGCCTAGAGACCCAGTACTTC. Drawing the rest from reference TRBV7-2 and TRBJ2-5, the complete variable domain is GAGVSQSPSNKVTEKGKDVELRCDPISGHTALYWYRQSLGQGLEFLIYFQGNSAPDKSGLPSDRFSAERTGGSVSTLTIQRTQQEDSAVYLCASSPERGRLETQYFGPGTRLLVL.

This clone was detected only once. The chain links TRBV7-9 to TRBJ2-1, with D possibly being TRBD1 (6 bases). The V and J ends lost 3 bases and 7 bases respectively, with 13 bases between them. The germline gives CDR1 SEHNR, CDR2 FQNEAQ (reference sequence). The CDR3 is 14 residues long. CDR3 coding DNA: TGTGCCAGCAGCTTCAGGGGCCGTAGGAATGAGCAGTTCTTC. Encoded protein: CASSFRGRRNEQFF.

The chain is built from TRBV18 and TRBJ2-5, with TRBD1 identical over 8 bases. Germline V gives CDR1 KGHSH, CDR2 LQKENI. The CDR3 contains 14 residues. V gave up 4 bases and J gave up 5 bases; unmatched junction bases: 6. The CDR3 nucleotides are TGTGCCAGCTCACTTCAGGACAGGGTGGAGACCCAGTACTTC. Translating gives CASSLQDRVETQYF.

The chain employs TRBV28 and TRBJ1-1; possibly TRBD1 for D (5 bases). Germline V gene data show CDR1 as MDHEN and CDR2 as SYDVKM. This CDR3 is 16 amino acids long. The V and J ends lost 2 bases and 0 bases respectively, with 13 bases between them. CDR3 residues: CASSLGDRTLNTEAFF. CDR3 in DNA: TGTGCCAGCAGTTTAGGAGATCGGACATTGAACACTGAAGCTTTCTTT.

This clone occurred a few times. The chain uses TRBV28 and TRBJ1-4; the D gene is possibly TRBD1 (5 bases). The CDR3 spans 15 residues. Trimming removed 6 bases at V and 3 bases at J, with 14 bases between. The germline gives CDR1 MDHEN, CDR2 SYDVKM. The CDR3 coding sequence is TGTGCCAGCAGGACCACAGGCGGGGCTAATGAAAAACTGTTTTTT. It encodes CASRTTGGANEKLFF. The full variable domain, its missing parts supplied by reference TRBV28 and TRBJ1-4, is DVKVTQSSRYLVKRTGEKVFLECVQDMDHENMFWYRQDPGLGLRLIYFSYDVKMKEKGDIPEGYSVSREKKERFSLILESASTNQTSMYLCASRTTGGANEKLFFGSGTQLSVL.

This chain links TRBV10-3 with TRBJ1-1; unclear D gene. Germline V CDR1 and CDR2: ENHRY, SYGVKD. This CDR3 contains 14 residues. The V gene lost 0 bases and the J gene lost 5 bases, with 10 bases spanning the gap. The CDR3 reads CAISESNGGTEAFF. The CDR3 DNA reads TGTGCCATCAGTGAGTCTAACGGAGGGACTGAAGCTTTCTTT.

The rearrangement joins TRBV18 to TRBJ2-7; 9 bases match TRBD1. The V gene end was trimmed by 6 bases and the J gene end by 3 bases; junction bases not matched to a gene: 9. The CDR3 length is 15 residues. CDR1 and CDR2 from the germline V gene are KGHSH and LQKENI. CDR3 sequence: CASSPRDRENYEQYF. As DNA, the CDR3 is TGTGCCAGCTCTCCCCGGGACAGGGAGAACTACGAGCAGTACTTC.

V usage is TRBV5-1 and J usage is TRBJ2-5, with 14 bases that match TRBD2. The CDR3 has 16 amino acids. V lost 3 bases and J lost 5; bases outside the gene matches: 6. CDR1 and CDR2 (germline): SGHRS, YFSETQ. The CDR3 here is CASSSGLAGGLETQYF. CDR3 nucleotide sequence: TGCGCCAGCAGCTCTGGACTAGCGGGAGGACTGGAGACCCAGTACTTC.

This clone is a singleton in its sample. The J gene is TRBJ1-3, the V gene TRBV7-2; TRBD1 aligns across 7 bases. CDR1 and CDR2 from the germline V gene are SGHTA and FQGNSA. The CDR3 is 16 amino acids. With V trimmed by 5 bases and J by 6 bases, 13 bases remained unmatched. The CDR3 DNA is TGTGCCAGCAGCCTTTATCCGGGACAGACTTCAAACACCATATATTTT. This translates into CASSLYPGQTSNTIYF.

This sequence joins TRBV4-2 and TRBJ1-6; 7 nucleotides align to TRBD1. This CDR3 is built from 18 residues. Per germline, CDR1 LGHNA and CDR2 YNFKEQ. After removal of 8 bases from V and 0 bases from J, the junction contained 13 bases not matched to a gene. This CDR3 is CASSRRQGEGSYNSPLHF. The DNA for the CDR3 is TGTGCCAGCTCCCGTCGACAGGGTGAGGGCTCCTATAATTCACCCCTCCACTTT.